Below, 5 T cell receptor beta chains from the same sample are listed, as sequenced in a study of Graves' ophthalmopathy and Graves' hyperthyroidism. The study amplified TCR beta CDR3 regions using RNA transcripts. In the first round, RT-PCR was carried out with HTBI primers, and a multiplex PCR formed the second round. TCRdb called the multiplex PCR reads again in MiXCR, with one record for every CDR3 protein. Among 350,000 to 400,000 distinct CDR3 sequences listed, about 18% were seen once. Sequenced material: peripheral blood. The source is a woman aged 18-35 years with Graves' ophthalmopathy.

This clonotype was observed at least ten times. The chain is built from TRBV12-3 or TRBV12-4 and TRBJ2-5, with D possibly being TRBD1 (6 bases). V was pared by 5 bases and J by 4 bases, with 8 bases between. The CDR3 is made up of 12 amino acids. The chain's CDR3 is CASSQGRETQYF. The DNA of the CDR3 is TGTGCCAGCAGTCAGGGGAGAGAGACCCAGTACTTC.

At least ten counts were recorded for this clonotype. The V gene is TRBV20-1, the J gene TRBJ1-2; 8 bases are a match to TRBD1. The CDR3 loop spans 16 amino acids. With 0 bases clipped from V and 5 bases from J, the junction kept 11 bases outside the gene matches. Germline-derived CDR1 and CDR2 are DFQATT and SNEGSKA (reference sequence). The CDR3 spells CSARDPNGQGLYGYTF. The CDR3 DNA reads as TGCAGTGCTAGAGACCCTAATGGACAGGGATTATATGGCTACACCTTC.

As to this clonotype: It may be a read error: a sequence one base away is much more abundant. V gene TRBV30 combines with J gene TRBJ2-3, with a tentative D call TRBD2 (6 bases). Germline V gene data show CDR1 as GTSNPN and CDR2 as SVGIG (reference sequence). The CDR3 is 13 residues long. Trimming removed 8 bases from V and 1 base from J, with 13 bases in between. CDR3 protein: CARKGGGTDTQYF. CDR3 nucleotide sequence: TGTGCCCGGAAGGGCGGGGGCACAGATACGCAGTATTTT.

This clonotype has ten or more counts. This rearrangement joins TRBV6-5 to TRBJ1-6; D unclear. This CDR3 has 18 amino acids. V lost 4 bases and J 1 base, leaving 17 bases between the germline ends. Looked up from germline, CDR1 is MNHEY and CDR2 is SVGAGI. The CDR3 protein is CASSSIRVGGSYNSPLHF. The CDR3 bases are TGTGCCAGCAGTTCGATCCGAGTAGGTGGTTCCTATAATTCACCCCTCCACTTT.

A note on this clonotype: This could be a read error, since a much larger clone is one nucleotide away. V gene TRBV7-3 combines with J gene TRBJ1-6, with D uncertain. The CDR3 spans 13 residues. The V gene lost 5 bases and the J gene lost 9 bases, with 11 bases spanning the gap. Germline loops: CDR1 SGHTA, CDR2 FQGTGA. CDR3 protein: CASSPTLGSPLHF. For the CDR3, the DNA is TGTGCCAGCAGCCCCACCCTGGGTTCACCCCTCCACTTT.